These T cell receptor beta chains were read from a single sample in a study of blood T cell repertoires in COVID-19. Assay used: immunoSEQ multiplex PCR; TCRdb lists only in-frame clones, some missing. The sample consists of around 150,000 clones, approximately 82% of them appearing once. Sequencing used peripheral blood. The receptors were gathered from a man aged 55 to 70 who had recovered from COVID-19. CDR3s leave out the opening cysteine and the closing phenylalanine or tryptophan. Where a row states a size, it is once, few, many or the class of an expanded clone; other rows omit it.

cdr3_aa clone_size j_call v_call
ASSPPGSLAGNNEQF once TRBJ2-1 TRBV18
ASSLGSGGLSYNEQF . TRBJ2-1 TRBV7-6
ASSLPAQGGTEAF . TRBJ1-1 TRBV5-4
ASSQQGQSTEAF . TRBJ1-1 TRBV3-1/TRBV3-2
ASSLEAGESYEQF few TRBJ2-1 TRBV7-2
ASRPPGYNEQF few TRBJ2-1 TRBV6-5
ASSSTGDPYNEQF . TRBJ2-1 TRBV2
ASSLEGRGNSPLH once TRBJ1-6 TRBV7-2
ASRDRSSYNEQF . TRBJ2-1 TRBV6-5
ASSQGLPGPDTQY . TRBJ2-3 TRBV19
ASSLVVQGAEGSEAF . TRBJ1-1 TRBV5-1
ASSPGTGTLYGYT few TRBJ1-2 TRBV7-6
ASSLTGLGFLLNTGELF . TRBJ2-2 TRBV27
ASSRGVGEKLF . TRBJ1-4 TRBV19
ASSRTENYGYT . TRBJ1-2 TRBV18
ASSPPGQTNTIY . TRBJ1-3 TRBV7-9
ASAPRDNTEAF . TRBJ1-1 TRBV6-5
ASSIQTGVGNQPQH . TRBJ1-5 TRBV19
ASSEGLAGIHEQF . TRBJ2-1 TRBV2
ASSFEPGPRGGTQY . TRBJ2-5 TRBV11-2
ASSSRTRTEAF . TRBJ1-1 TRBV7-9
ATSASDRANGELF . TRBJ2-2 TRBV24-1
ASSVTGGTGNSPLH . TRBJ1-6 TRBV9
ASSMTGYTEAF . TRBJ1-1 TRBV19
ATSDPAGSYGYT . TRBJ1-2 TRBV24-1
ASTWAGDGVGYT once TRBJ1-2 TRBV28
ASRPSSYNEQF once TRBJ2-1 TRBV28
ASRRPQGENTEAF . TRBJ1-1 TRBV6-1
ASRGRNGPSHNEQF . TRBJ2-1 TRBV27
ASSPRRDSGLGNTIY . TRBJ1-3 TRBV7-9
AISPGTSLEQF . TRBJ2-1 TRBV10-3
ASSPMGTANSPLH . TRBJ1-6 TRBV18
ASSVIRDLRTDTQY . TRBJ2-3 TRBV6-2/TRBV6-3
ASSKDRGGSGNQPQH . TRBJ1-5 TRBV19
ASSLSTNTEAF few TRBJ1-1 TRBV11-3
ASSLDSYNSPLH . TRBJ1-6 TRBV5-1
ASSLNRGRTEAF . TRBJ1-1 TRBV6-6
ACGGLIYGYT . TRBJ1-2 TRBV30
AISELRTGVGNTEAF . TRBJ1-1 TRBV10-3
ASSLQTTSNNEQF . TRBJ2-1 TRBV5-1